Listed below are T cell receptor beta chains from one sample, sequenced in a study of shared clonotypes between healthy human individuals. Profiled with immunoSEQ multiplex PCR; TCRdb holds only in-frame clones, not every one. This table holds approximately 530,000 clones, approximately 94% found once. Sequenced material: naive CD4+ T cells sorted from blood. These receptor sequences come from a woman under 40 in good health. CDR3s include the opening cysteine and the closing phenylalanine or tryptophan. A D gene is named only where the DNA matches it firmly. The size of a clone is reported for some rows only, either as once, few or many, or as a class for expanded clones.

v_gene: TRBV2; d_gene: -; j_gene: TRBJ1-4; abundance: -; CDR3aa: CASSFGNLGEKLFF; CDR3nt: TGTGCCAGCTCATTTGGGAATTTAGGTGAAAAACTGTTTTTT
v_gene: TRBV4-2; d_gene: TRBD2; j_gene: TRBJ2-7; abundance: -; CDR3aa: CASSQLRDYSYEQYF; CDR3nt: TGTGCCAGCAGCCAACTCCGGGACTATTCCTACGAGCAGTACTTC
v_gene: TRBV4-2; d_gene: TRBD2; j_gene: TRBJ2-7; abundance: -; CDR3aa: CASSRGTSEAYEQYF; CDR3nt: TGTGCCAGCAGCCGCGGGACTAGCGAGGCCTACGAGCAGTACTTC
v_gene: TRBV4-2; d_gene: -; j_gene: TRBJ2-3; abundance: -; CDR3aa: CASSQERGGRTDTQYF; CDR3nt: TGTGCCAGCAGCCAAGAACGTGGGGGGCGCACAGATACGCAGTATTTT
v_gene: TRBV19; d_gene: TRBD2; j_gene: TRBJ2-2; abundance: -; CDR3aa: CASRGLAGANTGELFF; CDR3nt: TGTGCCAGTAGGGGACTAGCGGGAGCCAACACCGGGGAGCTGTTTTTT
v_gene: TRBV11-2; d_gene: -; j_gene: TRBJ2-1; abundance: -; CDR3aa: CASSLLVYNEQFF; CDR3nt: TGTGCCAGCAGCTTACTCGTCTACAATGAGCAGTTCTTC
v_gene: TRBV19; d_gene: TRBD2; j_gene: TRBJ2-3; abundance: once; CDR3aa: CASSPLREGTQYF; CDR3nt: TGTGCCAGTAGTCCTCTCCGGGAGGGCACGCAGTATTTT
v_gene: TRBV19; d_gene: TRBD1; j_gene: TRBJ1-5; abundance: once; CDR3aa: CASSIAGTGGNQPQHF; CDR3nt: TGTGCCAGTAGTATAGCGGGGACAGGGGGCAATCAGCCCCAGCATTTT
v_gene: TRBV4-2; d_gene: TRBD1; j_gene: TRBJ1-1; abundance: -; CDR3aa: CASSQAHRGRVNTEAFF; CDR3nt: TGTGCCAGCAGCCAAGCTCACAGGGGGCGGGTGAACACTGAAGCTTTCTTT
v_gene: TRBV4-2; d_gene: -; j_gene: TRBJ2-3; abundance: -; CDR3aa: CASSQDGRRDTQYF; CDR3nt: TGTGCCAGCAGCCAAGATGGGCGACGAGATACGCAGTATTTT
v_gene: TRBV28; d_gene: TRBD2; j_gene: TRBJ2-1; abundance: -; CDR3aa: CASSLASGPFNEQFF; CDR3nt: TGTGCCAGCAGTTTGGCTAGCGGGCCTTTCAATGAGCAGTTCTTC
v_gene: TRBV19; d_gene: TRBD1; j_gene: TRBJ1-2; abundance: -; CDR3aa: CASTTGGLPYGYTF; CDR3nt: TGTGCCAGTACCACAGGGGGCCTCCCCTATGGCTACACCTTC
v_gene: TRBV2; d_gene: TRBD2; j_gene: TRBJ2-1; abundance: -; CDR3aa: CASKAAGTSGAEQFF; CDR3nt: TGTGCCAGCAAGGCGGCGGGTACTAGCGGAGCTGAGCAGTTCTTC
v_gene: TRBV4-2; d_gene: TRBD2; j_gene: TRBJ2-7; abundance: -; CDR3aa: CASSQERESGEQYF; CDR3nt: TGTGCCAGCAGCCAAGAGCGGGAGTCGGGCGAGCAGTACTTC
v_gene: TRBV2; d_gene: -; j_gene: TRBJ1-2; abundance: -; CDR3aa: CASGRQDYGYTF; CDR3nt: TGTGCCAGCGGTAGACAGGACTATGGCTACACCTTC
v_gene: TRBV2; d_gene: TRBD1; j_gene: TRBJ2-2; abundance: -; CDR3aa: CASSFGQENTGELFF; CDR3nt: TGTGCCAGCAGTTTCGGACAGGAGAACACCGGGGAGCTGTTTTTT
v_gene: TRBV27; d_gene: TRBD2; j_gene: TRBJ2-1; abundance: -; CDR3aa: CASSSGAWGGNNEQFF; CDR3nt: TGTGCCAGCAGTTCGGGCGCCTGGGGGGGGAACAATGAGCAGTTCTTC
v_gene: TRBV7-9; d_gene: -; j_gene: TRBJ1-4; abundance: -; CDR3aa: CASSLTGSGVNEKLFF; CDR3nt: TGTGCCAGCAGCTTAACAGGCTCCGGGGTTAATGAAAAACTGTTTTTT
v_gene: TRBV7-6; d_gene: -; j_gene: TRBJ2-3; abundance: -; CDR3aa: CASSSMLDSSTDTQYF; CDR3nt: TGTGCCAGCAGCTCGATGCTAGATTCTAGCACAGATACGCAGTATTTT
v_gene: TRBV10-2; d_gene: TRBD2; j_gene: TRBJ2-7; abundance: -; CDR3aa: CASSVGAGGSNEQYF; CDR3nt: TGCGCCAGCAGTGTCGGAGCGGGAGGTAGTAACGAGCAGTACTTC
v_gene: TRBV5-1; d_gene: TRBD1; j_gene: TRBJ2-3; abundance: -; CDR3aa: CASSLGQGVGTDTQYF; CDR3nt: TGCGCCAGCAGCTTGGGTCAGGGGGTGGGCACAGATACGCAGTATTTT
v_gene: TRBV28; d_gene: -; j_gene: TRBJ1-1; abundance: -; CDR3aa: CASSLGRRLGDTEAFF; CDR3nt: TGTGCCAGCAGTTTAGGACGGCGGTTGGGCGACACTGAAGCTTTCTTT
v_gene: TRBV7-2; d_gene: -; j_gene: TRBJ1-3; abundance: -; CDR3aa: CASSLAGNRLIRNTIYF; CDR3nt: TGTGCCAGCAGCTTAGCAGGGAACAGGTTAATTCGAAACACCATATATTTT
v_gene: TRBV7-9; d_gene: TRBD2; j_gene: TRBJ2-1; abundance: -; CDR3aa: CASSSRIAWTSGNYNEQFF; CDR3nt: TGTGCCAGCAGCTCTCGAATCGCTTGGACTAGCGGGAACTACAATGAGCAGTTCTTC
v_gene: TRBV15; d_gene: -; j_gene: TRBJ2-5; abundance: -; CDR3aa: CATSKDQETQYF; CDR3nt: TGTGCCACCAGCAAGGACCAAGAGACCCAGTACTTC